This TCR beta chain is drawn from a study of T cell repertoires in cytomegalovirus infection. Across the study: Recently identified HLA-C-restricted and well-studied HLA-B-restricted CMV epitopes were used. Both a matching HLA type and CMV infection were indicated by public TCR beta signatures.

This clonotype was counted between two and nine times. What it recognizes is unknown. Study-wide points: Summed frequency of public TCR beta families distinguished CMV carriers with the relevant HLA. In two of eight donors, the top clonotype was HLA-C-restricted CMV-specific.

TCRdb analysed the reads with MiXCR anew, one entry per CDR3 protein. This table holds some 120,000 distinct CDR3 sequences, approximately 30% found once. The germline V and J ends were trimmed by 6 bases and 10 bases, with 22 bases remaining between them. Germline CDR1 reads MNHEY; CDR2 reads SMNVEV (reference sequence). This CDR3 is built from 15 residues. The starting material was CD8+ T cells from cultured PBMCs, obtained from culture after CMV antigen stimulation. The V gene is TRBV27, the J gene TRBJ1-5; possible D gene TRBD1, 6 bases. The receptor was derived from a human donor in good health (CMV status not recorded). Some clones in this sample may be carry-over from other donors' samples. DNA of the CDR3: TGTGCCAGCAGCCCGTATAGCGGACAGCTAAAACCCCAGCATTTT. Protein sequence: CASSPYSGQLKPQHF.